The 16 T cell receptor beta chains reported below all come from one sample, sequenced in a study of T-cell memory formation after mild COVID-19. TCRdb re-derived calls from the 5' RACE reads in MiXCR, one entry per CDR3 protein. The sample yields about 470,000 distinct CDR3 sequences, around a sixth seen once. The source material was PBMCs or a T cell subset sorted from them (not recorded which). The origin of the receptors is an adult woman who had mild COVID-19 (a few samples of this study predate the infection). Cell type and time point are not known.

This clonotype was found a few times. The rearrangement joins TRBV6-5 to TRBJ2-3, with TRBD2 matching 7 bases. Unmatched junction bases numbered 8, after V lost 2 bases and J lost 6 bases. The V gene's germline CDR1 is MNHEY and CDR2 SVGAGI. This CDR3 contains 15 residues. This CDR3 reads CASSYRGLVEDTQYF. DNA of the CDR3: TGTGCCAGCAGTTACCGCGGACTAGTCGAGGATACGCAGTATTTT.

This clonotype was counted only a few times. The CDR3 sequence is CASSQEGVANYGYTF. The CDR3 nucleotides are TGTGCCAGCAGCCAAGAGGGGGTAGCTAACTATGGCTACACCTTC. The chain employs TRBV3-1 and TRBJ1-2; tentative D call: TRBD1 (5 bases). The germline V gene encodes CDR1 LGHDT and CDR2 YNNKEL (reference sequence). Trimming cost V 0 bases and J 0 bases, with 8 bases left between them. The CDR3 extends over 15 amino acids. Based on the CDR3 plus reference TRBV3-1 and TRBJ1-2, the full variable domain is DTAVSQTPKYLVTQMGNDKSIKCEQNLGHDTMYWYKQDSKKFLKIMFSYNNKELIINETVPNRFSPKSPDKAHLNLHINSLELGDSAVYFCASSQEGVANYGYTFGSGTRLTVV.

The rearrangement uses TRBV11-3 and TRBJ2-2, with unresolved D. The germline gives CDR1 SGHNT, CDR2 YENEEA. V was cut by 4 bases and J by 1 base, with 10 bases left in between. The CDR3 extends over 15 amino acids. Here the CDR3 DNA reads TGTGCCAGCAGCTGGGTACTACAGAACACCGGGGAGCTGTTTTTT. Amino acid sequence: CASSWVLQNTGELFF. Full variable domain (remainder filled in from reference TRBV11-3 and TRBJ2-2): EAGVVQSPRYKIIEKKQPVAFWCNPISGHNTLYWYLQNLGQGPELLIRYENEEAVDDSQLPKDRFSAERLKGVDSTLKIQPAELGDSAVYLCASSWVLQNTGELFFGEGSRLTVL.

This clonotype has only a few counts. The rearrangement joins TRBV9 to TRBJ1-4; 7 bases match TRBD1. CDR1 is SGDLS and CDR2 is YYNGEE in the germline V gene. J lost 2 bases, V lost 2 bases, and 9 bases had no gene match. This CDR3 comprises 17 residues. CDR3 amino acids: CASSVSTGAATNEKLFF. CDR3 DNA: TGTGCCAGCAGCGTGTCAACAGGGGCCGCGACTAATGAAAAACTGTTTTTT.

Concerning this clonotype itself: With a much larger clone just one base away, this may be a read error. V gene TRBV7-2 combines with J gene TRBJ2-7, with 12 bases aligning to TRBD2. Germline CDR1 reads SGHTA; CDR2 reads FQGNSA. The CDR3 is 14 residues long. Trimming cost V 6 bases and J 2 bases; bases outside gene matches: 2. The CDR3 region is CASSSSGRAYEQYF. Here the CDR3 DNA reads TGTGCCAGCAGTTCTAGCGGGAGGGCCTACGAGCAGTACTTC.

This clonotype was seen ten or more times. The rearrangement uses TRBV24-1 and TRBJ1-5; D is unresolved. Germline V gene lookup returns CDR1 KGHDR and CDR2 SFDVKD. The CDR3 covers 12 residues. The germline V and J ends were trimmed by 7 bases and 6 bases, with 9 bases remaining between them. The chain's CDR3 is CATSKAGQPQHF. The CDR3 DNA is TGTGCCACCAGCAAGGCGGGTCAGCCCCAGCATTTT.

V is TRBV27 and J is TRBJ2-7, with D hard to call. V was shortened by 3 bases and J by 1 base, with 13 bases between the two germline ends. Per germline, CDR1 MNHEY and CDR2 SMNVEV (reference sequence). The CDR3 runs to 15 residues. The CDR3 is CASSFSFGPSYEQYF. In DNA, the CDR3 is TGTGCCAGCAGTTTCTCCTTCGGACCGTCCTACGAGCAGTACTTC.

This clonotype was detected only a few times. The chain joins TRBV25-1 to TRBJ1-6; possible D gene TRBD1, 5 bases. Between the trimmed V and J ends, which lost 6 bases and 7 bases, there was a span of 22 bases. This CDR3 spans 17 amino acids. Germline assignment: CDR1 MGHDK and CDR2 SYGVNS. The CDR3 region is CASSGFPGGVVNSPLHF. The DNA for the CDR3 is TGTGCCAGCAGCGGGTTCCCTGGGGGTGTTGTGAATTCACCCCTCCACTTT.

The genes are TRBV3-1 and TRBJ2-5; TRBD2 matches 11 bases. Germline loops: CDR1 LGHDT, CDR2 YNNKEL (reference sequence). With V trimmed by 0 bases and J by 3 bases, 3 bases remained unmatched. The CDR3 extends over 16 amino acids. As DNA, the CDR3 is TGTGCCAGCAGCCAAGAGAAGGGACTAGCGGAAGAGACCCAGTACTTC. This gives the protein CASSQEKGLAEETQYF.

The table lists this clonotype with a few counts. The chain joins TRBV12-2 to TRBJ2-5; the tabulated D call, TRBD1, remains unverified against the DNA. TRBV12-2 is a pseudogene. The CDR3 is 12 amino acids. The DNA of the CDR3 is TGTGCAAGTACAGGGGCGGGTGAGACCCAGTACTTC. Protein sequence: CASTGAGETQYF.

The chain has TRBV4-1 and TRBJ1-1; maybe TRBD1 (5 bases). The CDR3 is made up of 16 amino acids. Looked up from germline, CDR1 is MGHRA and CDR2 is YSYEKL. Trimming stripped 1 base from V and 3 bases from J, with 15 bases between. The CDR3 DNA follows: TGCGCCAGCAGCCAAGGGGGCGCTCTAAAGGACACTGAAGCTTTCTTT. As protein: CASSQGGALKDTEAFF.

The rearrangement joins TRBV12-3 or TRBV12-4 to TRBJ1-5; 7 nucleotides line up with TRBD1. The CDR3 covers 16 residues. Trimming removed 4 bases from V and 0 bases from J; junction bases left unmatched: 6. The CDR3, as DNA: TGTGCCAGCAGTTCCGGGACAGTCTTTAGCAATCAGCCCCAGCATTTT. This translates into CASSSGTVFSNQPQHF.

V gene TRBV6-1 combines with J gene TRBJ1-5, with 9 bases identical to TRBD1. The V and J ends lost 6 bases and 4 bases, in that order; junction bases with no gene match: 7. The CDR3 contains 15 residues. CDR1 and CDR2 from the germline V gene are MNHNS and SASEGT. DNA for the CDR3: TGTGCCAGCAGAGCCGAGGGACAGGGAAATCAGCCCCAGCATTTT. Encoded protein: CASRAEGQGNQPQHF.

The chain joins TRBV29-1 to TRBJ2-1; 8 positions agree with TRBD2. Trimming took 7 bases from V and 1 from J; bases not matched to a gene: 9. The CDR3 spans 15 residues. The germline gives CDR1 SQVTM, CDR2 ANQGSEA. DNA for the CDR3: TGCAGCGCACCAGCGGGAGTTGATTCCTACAATGAGCAGTTCTTC. Encoded protein: CSAPAGVDSYNEQFF.

This clonotype has only a few counts. This chain uses TRBV7-2 with TRBJ2-3; weak D call: TRBD2 (6 bases). This CDR3 contains 15 residues. The V end lost 2 bases, the J end lost 2 bases, and 11 bases lay between the germline ends. Germline loops: CDR1 SGHTA, CDR2 FQGNSA. The CDR3 region is CASSLRRGPTDTQYF. CDR3 DNA sequence: TGTGCCAGCAGCTTAAGGCGGGGCCCCACAGATACGCAGTATTTT.

The J gene is TRBJ1-6, the V gene TRBV12-3 or TRBV12-4; D remains unclear. There are 15 residues in the CDR3. The V end was cut by 5 bases, the J end by 8 bases, with 16 bases between. This CDR3 is CASSPSGGMDSPLHF. The CDR3 bases are TGTGCCAGCAGTCCGTCTGGCGGGATGGATTCACCCCTCCACTTT.